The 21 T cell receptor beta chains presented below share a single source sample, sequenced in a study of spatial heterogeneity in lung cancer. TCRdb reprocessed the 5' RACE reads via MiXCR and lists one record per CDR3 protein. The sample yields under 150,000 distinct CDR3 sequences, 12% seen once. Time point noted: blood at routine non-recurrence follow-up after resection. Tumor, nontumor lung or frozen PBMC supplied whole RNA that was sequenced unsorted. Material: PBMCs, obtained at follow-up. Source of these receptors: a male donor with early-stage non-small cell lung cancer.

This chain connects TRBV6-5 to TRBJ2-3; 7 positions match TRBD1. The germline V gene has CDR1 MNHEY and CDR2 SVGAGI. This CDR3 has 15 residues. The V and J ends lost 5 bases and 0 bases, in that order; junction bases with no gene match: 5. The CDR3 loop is CASSNRGHSTDTQYF. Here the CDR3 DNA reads TGTGCCAGCAGTAATAGGGGGCATAGCACAGATACGCAGTATTTT.

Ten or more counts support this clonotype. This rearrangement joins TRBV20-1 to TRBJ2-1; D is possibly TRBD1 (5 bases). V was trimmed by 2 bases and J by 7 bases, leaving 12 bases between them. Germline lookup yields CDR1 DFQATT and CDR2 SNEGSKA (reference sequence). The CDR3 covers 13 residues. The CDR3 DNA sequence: TGCAGTGCTAGACAGGGTGGAGAGAATGAGCAGTTCTTC. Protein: CSARQGGENEQFF.

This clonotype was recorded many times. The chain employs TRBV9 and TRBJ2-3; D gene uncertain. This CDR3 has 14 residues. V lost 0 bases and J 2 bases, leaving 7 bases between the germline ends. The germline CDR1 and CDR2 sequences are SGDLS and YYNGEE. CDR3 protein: CASSVVAHTDTQYF. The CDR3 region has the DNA TGTGCCAGCAGCGTAGTCGCTCACACAGATACGCAGTATTTT.

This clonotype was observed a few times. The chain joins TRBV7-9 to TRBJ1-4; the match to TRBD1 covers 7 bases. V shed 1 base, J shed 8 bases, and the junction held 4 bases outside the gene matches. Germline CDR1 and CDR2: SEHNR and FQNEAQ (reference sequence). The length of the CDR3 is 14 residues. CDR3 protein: CASSLGGTAEKLFF. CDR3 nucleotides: TGTGCCAGCAGCTTAGGCGGGACAGCAGAAAAACTGTTTTTT.

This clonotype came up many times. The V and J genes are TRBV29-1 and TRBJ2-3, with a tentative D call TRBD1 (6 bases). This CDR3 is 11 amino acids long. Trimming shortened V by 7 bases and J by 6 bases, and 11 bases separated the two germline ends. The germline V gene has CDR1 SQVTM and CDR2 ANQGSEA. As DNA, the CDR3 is TGCAGCGGACAGGTTCAGGATACGCAGTATTTT. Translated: CSGQVQDTQYF.

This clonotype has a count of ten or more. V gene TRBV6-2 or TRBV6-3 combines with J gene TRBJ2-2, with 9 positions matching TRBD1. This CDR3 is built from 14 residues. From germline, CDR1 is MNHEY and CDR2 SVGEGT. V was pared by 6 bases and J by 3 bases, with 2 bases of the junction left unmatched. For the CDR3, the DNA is TGTGCCAGCAGACGGACAGGGGACACCGGGGAGCTGTTTTTT. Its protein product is CASRRTGDTGELFF.

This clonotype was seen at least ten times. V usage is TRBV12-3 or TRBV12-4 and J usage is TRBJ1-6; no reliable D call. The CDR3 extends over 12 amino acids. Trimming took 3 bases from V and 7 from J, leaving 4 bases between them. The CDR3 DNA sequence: TGTGCCAGCAGTTTTAGGAATTCACCCCTCCACTTT. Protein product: CASSFRNSPLHF.

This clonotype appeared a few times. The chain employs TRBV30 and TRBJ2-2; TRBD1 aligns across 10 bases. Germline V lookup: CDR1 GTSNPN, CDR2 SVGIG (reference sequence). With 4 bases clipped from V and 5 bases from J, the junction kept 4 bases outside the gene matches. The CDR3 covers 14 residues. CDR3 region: CAWMDRGLTGELFF. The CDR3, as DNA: TGTGCCTGGATGGACAGGGGGTTAACCGGGGAGCTGTTTTTT. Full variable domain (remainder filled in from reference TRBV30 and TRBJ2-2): SQTIHQWPATLVQPVGSPLSLECTVEGTSNPNLYWYRQAAGRGLQLLFYSVGIGQISSEVPQNLSASRPQDRQFILSSKKLLLSDSGFYLCAWMDRGLTGELFFGEGSRLTVL.

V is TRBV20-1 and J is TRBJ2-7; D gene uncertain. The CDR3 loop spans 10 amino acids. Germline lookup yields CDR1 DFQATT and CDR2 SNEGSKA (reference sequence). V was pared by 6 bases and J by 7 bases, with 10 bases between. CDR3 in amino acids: CSAGNWEQYF. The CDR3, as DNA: TGCAGTGCCGGAAATTGGGAGCAGTACTTC.

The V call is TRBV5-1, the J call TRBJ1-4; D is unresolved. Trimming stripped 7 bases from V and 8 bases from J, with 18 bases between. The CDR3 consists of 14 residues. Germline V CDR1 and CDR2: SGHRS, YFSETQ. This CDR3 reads CASGTGGYREKLFF. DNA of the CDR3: TGCGCCAGCGGCACGGGAGGTTACCGAGAAAAACTGTTTTTT.

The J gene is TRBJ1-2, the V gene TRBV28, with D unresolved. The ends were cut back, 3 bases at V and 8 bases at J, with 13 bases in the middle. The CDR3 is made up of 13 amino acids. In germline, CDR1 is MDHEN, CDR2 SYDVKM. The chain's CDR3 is CASSFSLERGYTF. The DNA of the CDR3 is TGTGCCAGCAGTTTCTCGCTGGAGAGAGGCTACACCTTC.

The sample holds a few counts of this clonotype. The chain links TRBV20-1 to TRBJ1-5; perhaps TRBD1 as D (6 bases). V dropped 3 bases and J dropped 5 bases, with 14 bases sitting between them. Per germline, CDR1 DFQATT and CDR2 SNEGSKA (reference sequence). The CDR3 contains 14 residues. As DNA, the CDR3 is TGCAGTGCTAGGCACACAGGGCCTTATCAGCCCCAGCATTTT. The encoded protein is CSARHTGPYQPQHF.

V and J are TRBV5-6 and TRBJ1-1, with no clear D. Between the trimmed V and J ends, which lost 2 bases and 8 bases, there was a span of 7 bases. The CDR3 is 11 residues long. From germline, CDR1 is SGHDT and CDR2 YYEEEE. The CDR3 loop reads CASSLGSEAFF. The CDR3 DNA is TGTGCCAGCAGCTTAGGGTCCGAAGCTTTCTTT.

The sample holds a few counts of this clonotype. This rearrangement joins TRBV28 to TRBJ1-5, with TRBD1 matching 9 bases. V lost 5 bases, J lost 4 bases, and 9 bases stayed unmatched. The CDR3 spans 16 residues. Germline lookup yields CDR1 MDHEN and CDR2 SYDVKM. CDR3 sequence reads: CASSPTQGALNQPQHF. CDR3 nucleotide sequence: TGTGCCAGCAGTCCCACACAGGGGGCTTTGAATCAGCCCCAGCATTTT.

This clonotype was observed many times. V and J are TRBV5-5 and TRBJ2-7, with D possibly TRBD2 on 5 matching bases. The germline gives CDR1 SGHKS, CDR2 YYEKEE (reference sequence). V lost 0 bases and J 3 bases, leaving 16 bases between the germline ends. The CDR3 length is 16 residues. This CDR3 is CASSLDLLGILYEQYF. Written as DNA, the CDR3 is TGTGCCAGCAGCTTGGACTTACTAGGGATTCTCTACGAGCAGTACTTC.

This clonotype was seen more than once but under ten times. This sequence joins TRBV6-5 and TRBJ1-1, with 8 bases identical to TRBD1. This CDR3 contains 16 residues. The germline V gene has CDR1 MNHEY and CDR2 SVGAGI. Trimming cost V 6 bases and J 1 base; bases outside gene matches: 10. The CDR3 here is CASSPLAGTGNTEAFF. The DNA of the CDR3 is TGTGCCAGCAGCCCCCTAGCCGGGACAGGGAACACTGAAGCTTTCTTT.

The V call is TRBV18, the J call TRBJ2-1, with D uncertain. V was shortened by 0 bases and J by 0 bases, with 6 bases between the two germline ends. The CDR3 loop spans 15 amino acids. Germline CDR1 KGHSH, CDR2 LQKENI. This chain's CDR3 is CASSPPRGSYNEQFF. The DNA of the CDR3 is TGTGCCAGCTCACCACCCCGCGGCTCCTACAATGAGCAGTTCTTC.

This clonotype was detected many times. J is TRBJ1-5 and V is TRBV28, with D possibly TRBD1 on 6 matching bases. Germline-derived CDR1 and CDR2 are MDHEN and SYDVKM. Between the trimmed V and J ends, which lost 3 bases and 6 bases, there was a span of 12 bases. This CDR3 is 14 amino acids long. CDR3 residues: CASSFPTRGQPQHF. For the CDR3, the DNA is TGTGCCAGCAGTTTTCCGACCAGGGGTCAGCCCCAGCATTTT.

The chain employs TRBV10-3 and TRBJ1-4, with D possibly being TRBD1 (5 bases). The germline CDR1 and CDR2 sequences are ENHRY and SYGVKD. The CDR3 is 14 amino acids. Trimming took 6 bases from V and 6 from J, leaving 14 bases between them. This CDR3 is CAIRGDDRDEKLFF. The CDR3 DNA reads TGTGCCATCAGGGGGGATGACCGAGATGAAAAACTGTTTTTT.

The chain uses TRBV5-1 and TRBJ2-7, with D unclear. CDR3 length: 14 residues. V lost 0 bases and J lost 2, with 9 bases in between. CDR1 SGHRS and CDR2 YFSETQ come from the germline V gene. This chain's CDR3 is CASSLGGDPYEQYF. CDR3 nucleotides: TGCGCCAGCAGCTTGGGTGGGGATCCCTACGAGCAGTACTTC.

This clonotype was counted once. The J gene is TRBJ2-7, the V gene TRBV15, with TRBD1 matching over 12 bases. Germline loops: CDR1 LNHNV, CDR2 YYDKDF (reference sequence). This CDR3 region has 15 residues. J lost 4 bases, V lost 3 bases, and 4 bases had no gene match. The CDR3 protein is CATSRMGQGAYEQYF. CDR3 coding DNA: TGTGCCACCAGCAGGATGGGACAGGGGGCTTACGAGCAGTACTTC.